Below, 21 T cell receptor beta chains from the same sample are listed, as sequenced in a study of blood T cell repertoires in COVID-19. Assay: immunoSEQ multiplex PCR; the TCRdb copy retains only in-frame clones and omits some. The table lists about 230,000 clones, approximately 82% of them singletons. What was sequenced was peripheral blood. These receptor sequences come from an elderly man with acute or convalescent COVID-19.

The chain links TRBV10-3 to TRBJ2-1, with 9 bases aligning to TRBD1. V gave up 2 bases and J gave up 9 bases; unmatched junction bases: 8. The CDR3 is 15 residues long. Germline V gene sequence: CDR1 ENHRY, CDR2 SYGVKD. The CDR3 region is CAISERGQGIGEQFF. The CDR3 DNA sequence: TGTGCCATCAGTGAGCGGGGACAGGGTATAGGTGAGCAGTTCTTC.

This clone was seen a single time. V and J are TRBV2 and TRBJ2-2, with 9 bases that match TRBD2. Germline values: CDR1 SNHLY, CDR2 FYNNEI. The V and J ends lost 5 bases and 1 base, in that order; junction bases with no gene match: 5. The length of the CDR3 is 16 residues. This CDR3 is CASSSLTSGNTGELFF. In DNA, the CDR3 is TGTGCCAGCAGTTCTCTGACTAGCGGGAACACCGGGGAGCTGTTTTTT.

On this clone: The junction departs from germline at one end; a sequencing error may be responsible. The gene calls are TRBV2 and TRBJ2-7; 9 nucleotides align to TRBD1. The CDR3 loop spans 14 amino acids. Germline loops: CDR1 SNHLY, CDR2 FYNNEI. The CDR3 region has the DNA TGTGCCAGCGGTGAGGGACAGGGTTTTGGCGAGCAGTACTTC. Translated, it gives CASGEGQGFGEQYF. Full variable domain (outside the CDR3, taken from reference TRBV2 and TRBJ2-7): EPEVTQTPSHQVTQMGQEVILRCVPISNHLYFYWYRQILGQKVEFLVSFYNNEISEKSEIFDDQFSVERPDGSNFTLKIRSTKLEDSAMYFCASGEGQGFGEQYFGPGTRLTVT.

In this sample, this clone turned up a few times. DNA of the CDR3: TGTGCCAGCAGCTTGTCGGGAGATTACAATGAGCAGTTCTTC. Protein sequence: CASSLSGDYNEQFF. The chain couples TRBV7-2 to TRBJ2-1, with a possible D match to TRBD2 (6 bases). CDR1 is SGHTA and CDR2 is FQGNSA in the germline V gene. This CDR3 has 14 residues. Trimming pared 3 bases from V and 4 bases from J, leaving 10 bases between.

V usage is TRBV24-1 and J usage is TRBJ2-1, with 9 bases fitting TRBD2. The CDR3 contains 21 residues. V trimming: 7 bases; J trimming: 4 bases; junction bases outside the gene matches: 25. The V gene's germline CDR1 is KGHDR and CDR2 SFDVKD. CDR3 nucleotides: TGTGCCACCAGGCTGGTCAGGCTAGCGGGACTGATACTCAATACTTACAATGAGCAGTTCTTC. Translated: CATRLVRLAGLILNTYNEQFF.

The chain uses TRBV19 and TRBJ2-1, with TRBD2 matching over 7 bases. The germline V gene has CDR1 LNHDA and CDR2 SQIVND (reference sequence). The CDR3 is made up of 12 amino acids. V lost 8 bases to trimming and J lost 4 bases; unmatched junction nucleotides: 2. The CDR3 nucleotides are TGTGCCAGTGGGAGGGAATACAATGAGCAGTTCTTC. It is translated as CASGREYNEQFF.

The chain joins TRBV13 to TRBJ1-1; D gene unclear. The germline V and J ends were trimmed by 0 bases and 6 bases, with 20 bases remaining between them. The CDR3 is made up of 17 amino acids. The germline V gene encodes CDR1 PRHDT and CDR2 FYEKMQ (reference sequence). This CDR3 is CASSLGSGRVTVAEAFF. Written as DNA, the CDR3 is TGTGCCAGCAGCTTAGGATCGGGGAGGGTTACGGTAGCTGAAGCTTTCTTT.

This clone was recorded a few times. J is TRBJ2-7 and V is TRBV6-5; TRBD1 agrees at 7 bases. V was clipped by 6 bases and J by 6 bases; unmatched bases: 11. The CDR3 is 14 residues long. CDR1 is MNHEY and CDR2 is SVGAGI in the germline V gene. This CDR3 is CASSPWDKGAEQYF. CDR3 DNA sequence: TGTGCCAGCAGCCCCTGGGATAAGGGGGCCGAGCAGTACTTC.

The V call is TRBV3-1 (or the pseudogene TRBV3-2), the J call TRBJ1-1; TRBD1 matches at 9 bases. Germline CDR1 LGHDT, CDR2 YNNKEL (reference sequence). The CDR3 is made up of 15 amino acids. V dropped 4 bases and J dropped 0; count of bases not matched to a gene: 3. The CDR3, as DNA: TGTGCCAGCAGCCTGACAGGGGGATTGAACACTGAAGCTTTCTTT. This codes for CASSLTGGLNTEAFF.

The chain carries TRBV6-5 and TRBJ2-7, with TRBD2 as a possible D gene (5 bases). The CDR3 is 15 amino acids. The V and J ends lost 6 bases and 1 base respectively, with 16 bases between them. Germline-derived CDR1 and CDR2 are MNHEY and SVGAGI. CDR3 bases: TGTGCCAGCAGCTATTCGACCGGGGTATCCTACGAGCAGTACTTC. Translating gives CASSYSTGVSYEQYF.

The genes are TRBV11-2 and TRBJ1-1; D may be TRBD1 (5 bases). Germline lookup yields CDR1 SGHAT and CDR2 FQNNGV. Trimming shortened V by 3 bases and J by 3 bases, and 5 bases separated the two germline ends. There are 12 residues in the CDR3. The CDR3, as DNA: TGTGCCAGCAGCTTCAGGGACACTGAAGCTTTCTTT. Translation gives CASSFRDTEAFF. Looking up the rest from reference TRBV11-2 and TRBJ1-1 gives the full variable domain: EAGVAQSPRYKIIEKRQSVAFWCNPISGHATLYWYQQILGQGPKLLIQFQNNGVVDDSQLPKDRFSAERLKGVDSTLKIQPAKLEDSAVYLCASSFRDTEAFFGQGTRLTVV.

This clone came up once. V and J are TRBV7-9 and TRBJ2-7, with unresolved D. Germline V lookup: CDR1 SEHNR, CDR2 FQNEAQ (reference sequence). The CDR3 totals 12 residues. V gave up 5 bases and J gave up 6 bases, with 11 bases separating them. This chain's CDR3 is CASSRVDVEQYF. The CDR3 bases are TGTGCCAGCAGCCGGGTCGACGTCGAGCAGTACTTC.

This chain uses TRBV24-1 with TRBJ2-5; TRBD1 agrees at 8 bases. The CDR3 totals 14 residues. Looked up from germline, CDR1 is KGHDR and CDR2 is SFDVKD. Trimming took 6 bases from V and 4 from J; bases not matched to a gene: 6. For the CDR3, the DNA is TGTGCCACCAGTCCAGGGGGCGAGGGAGAGACCCAGTACTTC. Amino acids: CATSPGGEGETQYF.

The chain employs TRBV11-2 and TRBJ2-3, with 8 bases fitting TRBD1. The CDR3 length is 16 residues. CDR1 is SGHAT and CDR2 is FQNNGV in the germline V gene. The junction had 7 bases not matched to a gene; V was cut back by 3 bases and J by 2 bases. DNA for the CDR3: TGTGCCAGCAGCTTCCAAAACAGGGGGTTCACAGATACGCAGTATTTT. Translated, it gives CASSFQNRGFTDTQYF.

This sequence joins TRBV28 and TRBJ1-6, with D unclear. Germline V CDR1 and CDR2: MDHEN, SYDVKM. Trimming cost V 5 bases and J 2 bases, with 16 bases left between them. This CDR3 spans 17 amino acids. The CDR3 DNA sequence: TGTGCCAGCAGTACCCCTCGCAAGACTACCTATAATTCACCCCTCCACTTT. Translating it yields CASSTPRKTTYNSPLHF.

A word on this clone: The sample carries other DNA sequences with the same CDR3. The chain uses TRBV19 and TRBJ2-7; the D gene is possibly TRBD2 (6 bases). CDR1 and CDR2 (germline): LNHDA, SQIVND (reference sequence). Trimming shortened V by 4 bases and J by 0 bases, and 10 bases separated the two germline ends. This CDR3 is built from 14 residues. CDR3 sequence reads: CASSKAGSSYEQYF. The CDR3 bases are TGTGCCAGTAGTAAGGCGGGAAGCTCCTACGAGCAGTACTTC.

V and J are TRBV10-3 and TRBJ1-2; 7 bases are shared with TRBD1. Germline V gene sequence: CDR1 ENHRY, CDR2 SYGVKD. CDR3 size: 15 residues. J lost 4 bases, V lost 1 base, and 6 bases had no gene match. The CDR3 protein is CAISEYQTGSYGYTF. In DNA form, the CDR3 reads TGTGCCATCAGTGAGTACCAGACAGGGTCCTATGGCTACACCTTC.

V gene TRBV11-1 combines with J gene TRBJ1-3, with D hard to call. The germline V and J ends were trimmed by 5 bases and 2 bases, with 16 bases remaining between them. The CDR3 consists of 16 residues. Looked up from germline, CDR1 is SGHAT and CDR2 is FQDESV (reference sequence). CDR3 amino acids: CASSIPNLGTGNTIYF. CDR3 in DNA: TGTGCCAGCAGCATTCCGAACCTGGGCACTGGAAACACCATATATTTT.

The V and J genes are TRBV7-3 and TRBJ2-7; no firm D call. The germline CDR1 and CDR2 sequences are SGHTA and FQGTGA. Trimming cost V 7 bases and J 4 bases, with 14 bases left between them. The CDR3 has 13 amino acids. The CDR3: CASTYGQSYEQYF. CDR3 sequence (DNA): TGTGCCAGCACGTATGGGCAGTCTTACGAGCAGTACTTC.

V usage is TRBV27 and J usage is TRBJ1-2; D may be TRBD1 (5 bases). The length of the CDR3 is 13 residues. Trimming left V 6 bases short and J 5 bases short, with 13 bases between. CDR1 MNHEY and CDR2 SMNVEV come from the germline V gene (reference sequence). The CDR3 region is CASSSDSLYGYTF. CDR3 sequence (DNA): TGTGCCAGCAGCTCCGACAGCCTTTATGGCTACACCTTC.

The rearrangement uses TRBV29-1 and TRBJ2-7; 10 bases fit TRBD2. The CDR3 runs 15 residues. V was pared by 6 bases and J by 4 bases, with 12 bases of the junction left unmatched. The V gene's germline CDR1 is SQVTM and CDR2 ANQGSEA. CDR3 sequence (DNA): TGCAGCGTGACCGGGGGTAGCGGGGGGACTTACGAGCAGTACTTC. This sequence encodes CSVTGGSGGTYEQYF.